The 26 T cell receptor beta chains listed next were all sequenced from one sample in a study of PD-1 blockade in mismatch repair-deficient tumors. Clones were sequenced by immunoSEQ multiplex PCR, and TCRdb holds only the in-frame ones, with some missing. Among about 68,000 clones, roughly 80% were seen once, and the ten largest hold approximately 5%. This specimen consisted of peripheral blood, obtained 2 weeks after starting pembrolizumab. Receptors originate from an adult with mismatch repair-deficient cancer.

This clone was seen once. This rearrangement joins TRBV7-9 to TRBJ1-2; D is possibly TRBD1 (6 bases). Germline V gene lookup returns CDR1 SEHNR and CDR2 FQNEAQ (reference sequence). CDR3 length equals 17 residues. Trimming took 2 bases from V and 3 from J, leaving 19 bases between them. The CDR3 is CASSLPLGGRADYGYTF. CDR3 DNA sequence: TGTGCCAGCAGCTTACCCCTCGGGGGCAGGGCGGACTATGGCTACACCTTC.

The V call is TRBV6-1, the J call TRBJ1-2; the D is unclear. V lost 7 bases, J lost 4 bases, and 7 bases lay in between. In germline, CDR1 is MNHNS, CDR2 SASEGT. This CDR3 region has 11 residues. In DNA form, the CDR3 reads TGTGCCAGCATGCCAGGCTATGGCTACACCTTC. It translates to CASMPGYGYTF.

V usage is TRBV27 and J usage is TRBJ2-2; 9 nucleotides line up with TRBD1. This CDR3 spans 17 amino acids. The V and J ends lost 4 bases and 0 bases, in that order; junction bases with no gene match: 6. Germline loops: CDR1 MNHEY, CDR2 SMNVEV (reference sequence). CDR3 sequence reads: CASSSDRGYANTGELFF. The CDR3 region has the DNA TGTGCCAGCAGTTCGGACAGGGGATACGCGAACACCGGGGAGCTGTTTTTT.

The genes are TRBV7-9 and TRBJ2-1; 8 bases are a match to TRBD2. V dropped 4 bases and J dropped 2; count of bases not matched to a gene: 4. Germline V gene data show CDR1 as SEHNR and CDR2 as FQNEAQ (reference sequence). The CDR3 has 15 amino acids. In DNA form, the CDR3 reads TGTGCCAGCAGCTCGTTAGCGGGAACCTACAATGAGCAGTTCTTC. It translates to CASSSLAGTYNEQFF.

This clone was seen a few times. The CDR3 sequence: CAISESAGRDGYTF. Written as DNA, the CDR3 is TGTGCCATCAGTGAGTCGGCAGGACGGGATGGCTACACCTTC. The chain joins TRBV10-3 to TRBJ1-2, with no clear D. The V and J ends lost 0 bases and 6 bases respectively, with 11 bases between them. Germline CDR1 reads ENHRY; CDR2 reads SYGVKD. This CDR3 region has 14 residues.

The rearrangement joins TRBV19 to TRBJ1-5; tentatively, D is TRBD1 (6 bases). V was pared by 4 bases and J by 0 bases, with 10 bases between. Germline CDR1 is LNHDA and CDR2 is SQIVND (reference sequence). The CDR3 runs 15 residues. CDR3 sequence (DNA): TGTGCCAGTAGTAATCCAGGGGTTAGCAATCAGCCCCAGCATTTT. As protein: CASSNPGVSNQPQHF.

The chain combines TRBV5-1 with TRBJ1-1, with a weak D call TRBD1 (5 bases). V was trimmed by 4 bases and J by 4 bases, leaving 20 bases between them. CDR1 SGHRS and CDR2 YFSETQ come from the germline V gene. The CDR3 covers 16 residues. Here the CDR3 reads CASSPTAGRVGTEAFF. The DNA for the CDR3 is TGCGCCAGCAGCCCCACCGCCGGCAGGGTAGGCACTGAAGCTTTCTTT.

The V and J genes are TRBV19 and TRBJ1-2, with D tentatively TRBD1 (6 bases). Trimming removed 10 bases at V and 4 bases at J, with 25 bases between. The CDR3 has 16 amino acids. In germline, CDR1 is LNHDA, CDR2 SQIVND (reference sequence). CDR3 loop: CAISPGGRFSAYGYTF. The CDR3 DNA sequence: TGTGCCATCTCTCCCGGGGGCAGGTTCTCTGCCTATGGCTACACCTTC.

The chain employs TRBV18 and TRBJ1-2; TRBD1 is a possible D gene (5 bases). The CDR3 length is 13 residues. Germline V gene lookup returns CDR1 KGHSH and CDR2 LQKENI. V was pared by 3 bases and J by 2 bases, with 7 bases between. The CDR3 loop reads CASSPEGNYGYTF. In DNA, the CDR3 is TGTGCCAGCTCACCCGAGGGGAACTATGGCTACACCTTC.

The rearrangement joins TRBV7-6 to TRBJ2-5; 7 bases are a match to TRBD2. V was pared by 1 base and J by 5 bases, with 7 bases of the junction left unmatched. The CDR3 is 15 amino acids. The germline V gene has CDR1 SGHVS and CDR2 FNYEAQ. The CDR3 here is CASSLGLAYRETQYF. As DNA, the CDR3 is TGTGCCAGCAGCTTAGGACTAGCATACCGGGAGACCCAGTACTTC.

The rearrangement uses TRBV7-2 and TRBJ2-7, with 14 bases identical to TRBD2. J lost 5 bases, V lost 4 bases, and 1 base had no gene match. The CDR3 is 14 residues long. The germline V gene has CDR1 SGHTA and CDR2 FQGNSA. CDR3 region: CASSSGLAGDEQYF. CDR3 coding DNA: TGTGCCAGCAGCTCGGGACTAGCGGGAGACGAGCAGTACTTC.

The rearrangement links TRBV28 to TRBJ1-5; no clear D gene. The germline V gene has CDR1 MDHEN and CDR2 SYDVKM. Between the trimmed V and J ends, which lost 5 bases and 6 bases, there was a span of 5 bases. The CDR3 has 11 residues. This CDR3 reads CASSTRQPQHF. For the CDR3, the DNA is TGTGCCAGCAGTACCCGTCAGCCCCAGCATTTT.

The chain combines TRBV27 with TRBJ1-1, with a tentative D call TRBD1 (6 bases). V lost 4 bases to trimming and J lost 0 bases, with 18 bases between them. Germline CDR1 MNHEY, CDR2 SMNVEV (reference sequence). CDR3 size: 17 residues. CDR3 in DNA: TGTGCCAGCAGTTCGGGGCGAGGGGGTGCATTGAACACTGAAGCTTTCTTT. This translates into CASSSGRGGALNTEAFF.

The J gene is TRBJ2-3, the V gene TRBV30, with no clear D. Germline loops: CDR1 GTSNPN, CDR2 SVGIG (reference sequence). There are 14 residues in the CDR3. CDR3 loop: CALTGGVRTDTQYF. The CDR3 DNA reads as TGTGCACTCACGGGTGGGGTCCGCACAGATACGCAGTATTTT.

The chain employs TRBV7-2 and TRBJ2-7, with 11 bases that match TRBD2. The CDR3 sequence is 15 residues long. Germline CDR1 and CDR2: SGHTA and FQGNSA. V shed 5 bases and J 4 bases; nucleotides not matched to a gene: 7. The CDR3 loop reads CASSPSGRPRYEQYF. CDR3 in DNA: TGTGCCAGCAGCCCTAGCGGGAGGCCGAGGTACGAGCAGTACTTC.

The chain joins TRBV4-3 to TRBJ1-2; D is unresolved. This CDR3 is 14 amino acids long. The V end was cut by 0 bases, the J end by 7 bases, with 12 bases between. CDR1 is LGHNA and CDR2 is YSLEER in the germline V gene. The CDR3 DNA sequence: TGCGCCAGCAGCCAAGATTTGAGGATCCGTGGCTACACCTTC. It specifies CASSQDLRIRGYTF.

A word on this clone: One junction end does not reproduce the germline sequence, and a read error may be involved. The chain has TRBV27 and TRBJ1-1, with D maybe TRBD1 (6 bases). The length of the CDR3 is 14 residues. The germline gives CDR1 MNHEY, CDR2 SMNVEV (reference sequence). In DNA, the CDR3 is TGTGCCAGCAGTTTAAACAGGGTGAATACTGAAGCTTTCTTT. Its translation: CASSLNRVNTEAFF.

The chain has TRBV5-6 and TRBJ2-1, with 7 bases identical to TRBD1. V dropped 3 bases and J dropped 5; count of bases not matched to a gene: 5. This CDR3 is built from 14 residues. The germline V gene has CDR1 SGHDT and CDR2 YYEEEE. DNA for the CDR3: TGTGCCAGCAGCTCGGACAGGATAAACAATGAGCAGTTCTTC. Its translation: CASSSDRINNEQFF.

CDR3 in amino acids: CASSYRDRGPDEQFF. The DNA of the CDR3 is TGTGCCAGCAGCTACCGGGACAGGGGGCCGGATGAGCAGTTCTTC. The chain couples TRBV6-5 to TRBJ2-1, with 12 bases matching TRBD1. Losses at the gene ends were 6 bases for V and 8 bases for J; bases not matched to a gene: 8. Germline-derived CDR1 and CDR2 are MNHEY and SVGAGI. This CDR3 has 15 amino acids.

The V call is TRBV4-1, the J call TRBJ2-7; the D call may be TRBD1 or TRBD2 (5 bases each). CDR1 is MGHRA and CDR2 is YSYEKL in the germline V gene. V gave up 2 bases and J gave up 5 bases, with 13 bases separating them. The CDR3 runs 14 residues. The CDR3 nucleotides read TGCGCCAGCAGCCAAACCGGGACCCGCGACGAGCAGTACTTC. Protein product: CASSQTGTRDEQYF.

This clone was detected a few times. This chain connects TRBV5-1 to TRBJ1-2; 9 bases match TRBD1. The V segment lost 4 bases and the J segment 5 bases; nucleotides outside the gene matches: 6. CDR3 length: 14 residues. Per germline, CDR1 SGHRS and CDR2 YFSETQ. In DNA form, the CDR3 reads TGCGCCAGCAGCGTAGGGACAGGGCGTTATGGCTACACCTTC. Protein: CASSVGTGRYGYTF.

The chain uses TRBV27 and TRBJ2-7, with D possibly TRBD2 on 6 matching bases. V lost 0 bases and J lost 9, with 15 bases in between. CDR1 is MNHEY, CDR2 SMNVEV, per germline (reference sequence). The CDR3 covers 14 residues. Written as DNA, the CDR3 is TGTGCCAGCAGTTTATCGGACCCCGGGACTCGGCAGTACTTC. As protein: CASSLSDPGTRQYF.

The chain joins TRBV7-3 to TRBJ2-1, with 9 bases matching TRBD2. The V and J ends lost 5 bases and 6 bases, in that order; junction bases with no gene match: 23. From germline, CDR1 is SGHTA and CDR2 FQGTGA. The CDR3 loop spans 20 amino acids. DNA for the CDR3: TGTGCCAGCAGCGGAAGCGCTATCGGGGCGGGAGGGCAGTTTTTCAATGAGCAGTTCTTC. Residues: CASSGSAIGAGGQFFNEQFF.

The gene calls are TRBV18 and TRBJ1-2, with 9 bases aligning to TRBD1. Germline V gene data show CDR1 as KGHSH and CDR2 as LQKENI. V dropped 3 bases and J dropped 6; count of bases not matched to a gene: 5. This CDR3 comprises 14 residues. CDR3 region: CASSPGTGFNGYTF. CDR3 sequence (DNA): TGTGCCAGCTCACCCGGGACAGGGTTCAATGGCTACACCTTC.

The genes are TRBV9 and TRBJ1-5; D gene ambiguous. In germline, CDR1 is SGDLS, CDR2 YYNGEE. V lost 3 bases to trimming and J lost 0 bases, with 16 bases between them. The CDR3 extends over 17 amino acids. The CDR3 loop reads CASSAPRPLYSNQPQHF. The CDR3 DNA sequence: TGTGCCAGCAGCGCCCCACGACCCTTGTATAGCAATCAGCCCCAGCATTTT.

The chain carries TRBV6-6 and TRBJ2-7; D uncertain. V lost 2 bases and J lost 0, with 8 bases in between. Germline CDR1 MNHNY, CDR2 SVGAGI (reference sequence). There are 14 residues in the CDR3. CDR3 sequence reads: CASSYGQNSYEQYF. For the CDR3, the DNA is TGTGCCAGCAGTTACGGCCAGAACTCCTACGAGCAGTACTTC.